The table lists the clone carrying this T cell receptor (beta chain) with a count of one. The data were obtained in a study of shared clonotypes between healthy human individuals. Naive CD8 cells lacked CD45RO and underwent positive selection for CCR7, leaving out terminally differentiated effector memory CD45RA+ cells. V gave up 4 bases and J gave up 6 bases; unmatched junction bases: 5. The CDR3 is made up of 15 amino acids. Germline loops: CDR1 SGHRS, CDR2 YFSETQ. Clones were sequenced by immunoSEQ multiplex PCR, and TCRdb holds only the in-frame ones, with some missing. The sample has about 1,800,000 clones; about 95% are singletons.

Material: naive CD8+ T cells sorted from blood. The J gene is TRBJ2-3, the V gene TRBV5-1, with TRBD2 identical over 13 bases. The clonotype originates from a young man in good health. The CDR3, as DNA: TGCGCCAGCAGCGAACTAGCGGGGGGGCCTGATACGCAGTATTTT. This gives the protein CASSELAGGPDTQYF.